A single sample gave rise to the 3 T cell receptor beta chains below, sequenced in a study of T cell responses to AZD1222 COVID-19 vaccine. TCRdb's copy holds only in-frame clones and misses some; the assay was immunoSEQ multiplex PCR. The repertoire consists of more than 85,000 clones, with approximately 80% occurring once and the leading ten covering 20% to 25%. The sample consisted of peripheral blood, taken on day 0 of AZD1222 vaccination. The receptors shown here come from an adult in good health.

V and J are TRBV6-6 and TRBJ2-7; D is uncertain. CDR1 and CDR2 from the germline V gene are MNHNY and SVGAGI (reference sequence). V gave up 6 bases and J gave up 6 bases, with 12 bases separating them. This CDR3 is built from 12 residues. Here the CDR3 reads CASSSGRAEQYF. CDR3 nucleotides: TGTGCCAGCAGCTCCGGACGGGCCGAGCAGTACTTC.

This chain links TRBV12-2 with TRBJ1-2. TRBV12-2 is a listed pseudogene. This CDR3 is 14 amino acids long. In nucleotides, the CDR3 is TGTGCAAGTCGCTTAGCGTTTCTTTCCTATGGCTACACCTTC. Translating it yields CASRLAFLSYGYTF.

CDR3 sequence reads: CASSLRRQPQHF. The CDR3 DNA reads TGTGCCAGCAGTCTCCGGAGGCAGCCCCAGCATTTT. V is TRBV28 and J is TRBJ1-5; D call uncertain. The CDR3 has 12 amino acids. Trimming pared 5 bases from V and 7 bases from J, leaving 9 bases between. Germline CDR1 and CDR2: MDHEN and SYDVKM. Supplemented by reference TRBV28 and TRBJ1-5, the full variable domain reads DVKVTQSSRYLVKRTGEKVFLECVQDMDHENMFWYRQDPGLGLRLIYFSYDVKMKEKGDIPEGYSVSREKKERFSLILESASTNQTSMYLCASSLRRQPQHFGDGTRLSIL.